This T cell receptor (beta chain) was sequenced during a study of lymphopenia after photon versus proton radiotherapy. A word on this clone: What it binds is not known.

Generated by immunoSEQ multiplex PCR, the TCRdb table keeps only in-frame clones and is missing some. The table includes around 20,000 clones, less than 90% detected once. From germline, CDR1 is SGHDT and CDR2 YYEEEE. The ends were cut back, 4 bases at V and 7 bases at J, with 9 bases in the middle. CDR3 length: 12 amino acids. Study-wide results and limits: Better survival with proton therapy was suggested as possible, not demonstrated. Post-nadir diversity loss with photons came from oligoclonal expansion, particularly CD8+ Temra cells. Relative stability marked proton patients; photon patients lost diversity and naive cells.

V and J are TRBV5-6 and TRBJ2-1; tentative D call: TRBD1 (6 bases). The input for sequencing was peripheral blood, taken from a patient treated with proton-based radiotherapy. This receptor was obtained from an older man with pancreatic cancer. This chain's CDR3 is CASSRQANEQFF. CDR3 DNA: TGTGCCAGCAGCCGACAGGCAAATGAGCAGTTCTTC.